These T cell receptor beta chains were read from a single sample in a study of shared clonotypes between healthy human individuals. Clones were read by immunoSEQ multiplex PCR, and TCRdb kept only the in-frame ones, dropping some. Of around 2,000,000 clones listed, roughly 91% are singletons. The sequenced material came from naive CD8+ T cells from PBMCs. Receptor source: a man younger than 35 in good health. Some clones in this sample may be carry-over from other donors' samples. Each CDR3 is given with its conserved first and last residue. D genes are given only for firm matches. The size field is filled for only some rows; it gives once, few, many or a size class.

j_gene | d_gene | abundance | v_gene | CDR3nt | CDR3aa
TRBJ2-7 | . | . | TRBV6-5 | TGTGCCAGCAGTGCGAACAGGGTCTACGAGCAGTACTTC | CASSANRVYEQYF
TRBJ2-1 | . | once | TRBV6-5 | TGTGCCAGCAGTCCTCTGGGCGACCATGAGCAGTTCTTC | CASSPLGDHEQFF
TRBJ1-1 | . | . | TRBV28 | TGTGCCAGCAGTTTCGGGGTAAGGACTGAAGCTTTCTTT | CASSFGVRTEAFF
TRBJ2-6 | . | . | TRBV27 | TGTGCCAGCAGTTTATGGGGGACTGGGGCCAACGTCCTGACTTTC | CASSLWGTGANVLTF
TRBJ2-7 | . | . | TRBV4-1 | TGCGCCAGCAGCCAAGATAAGCGCACCGCCTACGAGCAGTACTTC | CASSQDKRTAYEQYF
TRBJ1-3 | . | . | TRBV12-2 | TGTGCAAGTCGCTACCCACATAAACGGGACAACTCTGGAAACACCATATATTTT | CASRYPHKRDNSGNTIYF
TRBJ2-1 | TRBD2 | once | TRBV2 | TGTGCCATCACTAGCGGGCTGAACAATGAGCAGTTCTTC | CAITSGLNNEQFF
TRBJ1-4 | . | once | TRBV15 | TGTGCCACCAGCAGAGATCATAGTTGGAGGGTTGGGGCGGCGGATGAAAAACTGTTTTTT | CATSRDHSWRVGAADEKLFF
TRBJ2-3 | TRBD1 | . | TRBV29-1 | TGCAGCGCTTGGACAGGGACCACAGATACGCAGTATTTT | CSAWTGTTDTQYF
TRBJ2-7 | . | . | TRBV14 | TGTGCCAGCAGCCAAGGGGCGGAAGGGCAGTACTTC | CASSQGAEGQYF
TRBJ1-2 | . | . | TRBV7-3 | TGTGCCAGCAGCTTAAGTGGAGACTATGGCTACACCTTC | CASSLSGDYGYTF
TRBJ2-1 | . | . | TRBV7-2 | TGTGCCAGCAGCTTAGAATCCTACAATGAGCAGTTCTTC | CASSLESYNEQFF
TRBJ2-4 | . | . | TRBV2 | TGTGCCAGCAGTGAACACCCTCCGTTCTCAGTCATATTC | CASSEHPPFSVIF
TRBJ2-5 | TRBD2 | . | TRBV15 | TGTGCCACCAGCGGACTAGCGGAACCTCGGGGGGAGACCCAGTACTTC | CATSGLAEPRGETQYF
TRBJ2-7 | TRBD2 | . | TRBV6-6 | TGTGCCAGCAGTTACCCCGGGACTAGCGGGGGTCACGAGCAGTACTTC | CASSYPGTSGGHEQYF
TRBJ2-7 | TRBD1 | once | TRBV6-1 | TGTGCCAGCAGTGCTTTCAGGACAGGGATCGAGCAGTACTTC | CASSAFRTGIEQYF
TRBJ2-2 | TRBD2 | . | TRBV10-1 | TGCGCCAGCAGTCCGGACGGGACTAGCGGCACCGGGGAGCTGTTTTTT | CASSPDGTSGTGELFF
TRBJ1-1 | . | . | TRBV6-1 | TGTGCCAGCAGTGAAGGAGGAGGACAGTTGGCCTCCTTT | CASSEGGGQLASF
TRBJ2-5 | . | . | TRBV7-9 | TGTGCCAGCAGCTCATCGGGTCCCGCAGCAGAGACCCAGTACTTC | CASSSSGPAAETQYF
TRBJ2-3 | TRBD2 | . | TRBV27 | TGTGCCAGCAGTCCCTGGACTAGCGGGAGAGATACGCAGTATTTT | CASSPWTSGRDTQYF
TRBJ2-7 | TRBD2 | . | TRBV28 | TGTGCCAGCAGCCTACTAGCGGGACCCTACGAGCAGTACTTC | CASSLLAGPYEQYF
TRBJ2-5 | . | . | TRBV5-6 | TGTGCCAGCAGCTTGGCTACCGATGAGCAGTACTTC | CASSLATDEQYF
TRBJ1-1 | TRBD1 | . | TRBV9 | TGTGCCAGCAGCGTAGGGACAGGCGCTGAAGCTTTCTTT | CASSVGTGAEAFF
TRBJ1-5 | . | . | TRBV4-1 | TGCGCCAGCAGCCAATCCGCCCCTAATCAGCCCCAGCATTTT | CASSQSAPNQPQHF
TRBJ2-7 | TRBD1 | . | TRBV27 | TGTGCCAGCAGTTTATCCACAGGGGAGCGCTCCTACGAGCAGTACTTC | CASSLSTGERSYEQYF
TRBJ2-7 | TRBD2 | . | TRBV6-6 | TGTGCCAGCAGAGCGGGAAGGGGCTACGAGCAGTACTTC | CASRAGRGYEQYF
TRBJ2-7 | TRBD2 | . | TRBV19 | TGTGCCAGTAGTCCCCGGGGGGGCCACGAGCAGTACTTC | CASSPRGGHEQYF
TRBJ2-7 | . | . | TRBV2 | TGTGCCAGCAGGGTCCGGGGCGGCTACGAGCAGTACTTC | CASRVRGGYEQYF
TRBJ1-5 | . | . | TRBV6-6 | TGTGCCAGCAGTTACTCGATGGGGGGGGGTCAGCCCCAGCATTTT | CASSYSMGGGQPQHF
TRBJ2-2 | TRBD1 | . | TRBV9 | TGTGCCAGCAGCGTAGATCCAGGGGGCGCGGTCACCGGGGAGCTGTTTTTT | CASSVDPGGAVTGELFF
TRBJ2-5 | . | . | TRBV9 | TGTGCCAGCAGCGTAGGCATAAGGGGTCAAGAGACCCAGTACTTC | CASSVGIRGQETQYF
TRBJ2-3 | . | . | TRBV7-9 | TGTGCCAGCAGCCTGACTGGATTACAGGATACGCAGTATTTT | CASSLTGLQDTQYF
TRBJ2-7 | TRBD1 | . | TRBV28 | TGTGCCAGCAGTTTAGGGGACAGGGCCGAGCAGTACTTC | CASSLGDRAEQYF
TRBJ2-3 | . | once | TRBV28 | TGTGCCAGCAGTTTAGCCCCCCGGGCCCGGGTTTCGCACCAGGGAAGAACGTATTTT | CASSLAPRARVSHQGRTYF
TRBJ2-5 | . | . | TRBV5-3 | TGTGCCAGAAGCTTGACCGAGCAAGAGACCCAGTACTTC | CARSLTEQETQYF
TRBJ2-1 | . | . | TRBV11-2 | TGTGCCAGCAGCTTGGACTACGATGAGCAGTTCTTC | CASSLDYDEQFF
TRBJ1-2 | TRBD1 | . | TRBV9 | TGTGCCAGCAGCCCCTCCTACCTAGGGTGGGACAGGGGGACTGGCTACACCTTC | CASSPSYLGWDRGTGYTF
TRBJ2-1 | TRBD2 | . | TRBV27 | TGTGCCAGCAGTTTGTTACTAGCGGGAGGCCCGGGCCATGAGCAGTTCTTC | CASSLLLAGGPGHEQFF
TRBJ2-1 | . | . | TRBV7-9 | TGTGCCAGCAGCTCACTTAGTGCAACGAATGAGCAGTTCTTC | CASSSLSATNEQFF
TRBJ1-2 | . | . | TRBV5-1 | TGCGCCAGCAACAACGGGCCGTTTCAAGCTAACTATGGCTACACCTTC | CASNNGPFQANYGYTF
TRBJ2-7 | . | . | TRBV19 | TGTGCCAGTAGTTCCGAGATCTCCTACGAGCAGTACTTC | CASSSEISYEQYF
TRBJ2-2 | . | once | TRBV11-1 | TGTGCCAGCAGCTTCGTAGCGGAACCCACCGGGGAGCTGTTTTTT | CASSFVAEPTGELFF
TRBJ2-5 | . | . | TRBV5-1 | TGCGCCAGGAATGGGATGGGGTTAGGAGAGACCCAGTACTTC | CARNGMGLGETQYF
TRBJ2-7 | . | . | TRBV28 | TGTGCCAGCAGTTTCACCGGAGATTTCTACGAGCAGTACTTC | CASSFTGDFYEQYF
TRBJ2-2 | . | . | TRBV4-1 | TGCGCCAGCAGCCAAATCGCCTCCGGGGAGCTGTTTTTT | CASSQIASGELFF
TRBJ1-4 | . | . | TRBV11-2 | TGTGCCAGCAGCCACACCGGGACTCTAAACAAGGGACTGTTTTTT | CASSHTGTLNKGLFF
TRBJ2-7 | . | . | TRBV14 | TGTGCCAGCAGCCAAAGGGGCGCCTCCTACGAGCAGTACTTC | CASSQRGASYEQYF
TRBJ2-7 | . | . | TRBV6-5 | TGTGCCAGCAGTCGGAGTCGGCACGAGCAGTACTTC | CASSRSRHEQYF
TRBJ2-2 | . | once | TRBV15 | TGTGCCACCAGGGACACCGGGGAGCTGTTTTTT | CATRDTGELFF
TRBJ2-1 | . | . | TRBV25-1 | TGTGCCAGCAGTGATCTCTTGGGAGTCTCCTACAATGAGCAGTTCTTC | CASSDLLGVSYNEQFF
TRBJ1-2 | . | . | TRBV9 | TGTGCCAGCGACGGGGGGGCCCGGTATGGCTACACCTTC | CASDGGARYGYTF
TRBJ2-5 | TRBD1 | . | TRBV7-2 | TGTGCCAGCAGCTTAGTTCAGGGGGCGGGGGAGACCCAGTACTTC | CASSLVQGAGETQYF
TRBJ1-2 | . | . | TRBV15 | TGTGCCACCAGCAGAGGGATAGGGGGAGCCGGGGGCTACACCTTC | CATSRGIGGAGGYTF
TRBJ2-3 | TRBD2 | . | TRBV14 | TGTGCCAGCAGCCAAGAGTCGACTAGCGGATTGGGGGATACGCAGTATTTT | CASSQESTSGLGDTQYF